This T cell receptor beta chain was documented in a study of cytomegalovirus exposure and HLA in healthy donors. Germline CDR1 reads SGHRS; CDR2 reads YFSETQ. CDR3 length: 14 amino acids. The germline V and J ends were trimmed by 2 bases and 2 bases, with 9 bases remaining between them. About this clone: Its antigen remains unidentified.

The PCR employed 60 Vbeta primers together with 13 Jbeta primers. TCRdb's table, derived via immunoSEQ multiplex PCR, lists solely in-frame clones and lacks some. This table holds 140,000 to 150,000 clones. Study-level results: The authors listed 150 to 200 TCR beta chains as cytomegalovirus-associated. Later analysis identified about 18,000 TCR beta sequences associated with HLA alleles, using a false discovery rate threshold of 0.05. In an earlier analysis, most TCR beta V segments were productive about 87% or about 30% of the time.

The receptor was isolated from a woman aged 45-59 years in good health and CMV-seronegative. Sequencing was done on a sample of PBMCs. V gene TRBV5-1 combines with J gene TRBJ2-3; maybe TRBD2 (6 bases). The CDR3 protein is CASSFTSPTDTQYF. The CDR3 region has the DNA TGCGCCAGCAGCTTTACTAGCCCCACAGATACGCAGTATTTT.